This TCR beta chain derives from a study of T cell changes during pregnancy in multiple sclerosis. Libraries were prepared by immunoSEQ multiplex PCR; TCRdb keeps only in-frame clonotypes and omits some of them. The data contain 40,000 or so clones, around nine tenths of them seen just once; the ten biggest clones take up about 4%. The CDR3 has 13 residues. This TCR was recovered from a female donor with multiple sclerosis, enrolled in a pregnancy study. V and J are TRBV21-1 and TRBJ1-1; no check of the table's D call, TRBD1, against the DNA was made. TRBV21-1 constitutes a pseudogene. This sample comprised CD8+ T cells from peripheral blood mononuclear cells, obtained in the first trimester of pregnancy. CDR3 sequence reads: CASSPDTNTEAFF. CDR3 in DNA: TGTGCCAGCAGCCCGGACACCAACACTGAAGCTTTCTTT.